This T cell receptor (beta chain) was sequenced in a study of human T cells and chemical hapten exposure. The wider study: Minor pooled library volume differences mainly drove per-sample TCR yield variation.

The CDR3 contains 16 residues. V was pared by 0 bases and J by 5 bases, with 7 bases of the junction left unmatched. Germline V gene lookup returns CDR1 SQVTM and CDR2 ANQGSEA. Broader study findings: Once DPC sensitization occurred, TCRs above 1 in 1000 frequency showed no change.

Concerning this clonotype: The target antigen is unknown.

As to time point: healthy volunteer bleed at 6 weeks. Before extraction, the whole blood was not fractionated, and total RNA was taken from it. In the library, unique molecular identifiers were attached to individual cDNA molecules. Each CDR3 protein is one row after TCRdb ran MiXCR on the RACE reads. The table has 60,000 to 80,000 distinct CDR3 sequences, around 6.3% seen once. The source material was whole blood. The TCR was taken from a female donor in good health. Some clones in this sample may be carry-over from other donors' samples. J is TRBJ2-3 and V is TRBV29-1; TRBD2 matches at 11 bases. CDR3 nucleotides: TGCAGCGTTGAAGATTTTACTAGCGGGAGTGTAGATACGCAGTATTTT. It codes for CSVEDFTSGSVDTQYF.